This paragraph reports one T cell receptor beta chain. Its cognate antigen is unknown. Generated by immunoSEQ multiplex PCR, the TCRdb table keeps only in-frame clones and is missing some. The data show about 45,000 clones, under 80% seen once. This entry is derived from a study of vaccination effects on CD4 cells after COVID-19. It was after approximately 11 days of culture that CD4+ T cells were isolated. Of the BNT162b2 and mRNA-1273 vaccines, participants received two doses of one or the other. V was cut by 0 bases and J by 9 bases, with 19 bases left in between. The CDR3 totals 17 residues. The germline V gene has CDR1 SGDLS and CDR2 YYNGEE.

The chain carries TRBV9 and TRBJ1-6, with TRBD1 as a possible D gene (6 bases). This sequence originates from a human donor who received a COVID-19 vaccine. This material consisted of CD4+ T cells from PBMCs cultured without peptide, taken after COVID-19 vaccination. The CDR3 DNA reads TGTGCCAGCAGCGTAGGGCAGATAGGGGGTGTCGGTTCACCCCTCCACTTT. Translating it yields CASSVGQIGGVGSPLHF.